This T cell receptor (beta chain) appears in the sequencing data of a study of OX40 agonist ivuxolimab in advanced cancers. Overall study context: Enrolled patients in dose escalation had cancers that were hepatocellular carcinoma, melanoma, renal cell or head and neck cancer. Subjects had a mean age of roughly 60 years, with a range of roughly 20 to 79; more than 70% were male.

Concerning this clone: Its matching antigen is unknown.

Libraries were prepared by immunoSEQ multiplex PCR; TCRdb keeps only in-frame clonotypes and omits some of them. Seen here are approximately 90,000 clones, about 85% observed once, and the top ten hold 3% to 4%. The CDR3 extends over 17 amino acids. V was pared by 5 bases and J by 4 bases, with 18 bases between. In germline, CDR1 is MNHEY, CDR2 SMNVEV (reference sequence). Study-wide findings and caveats: No determination was made of the antigen specificity of the expanded peripheral T cells. There were, on average, more expanded clones in CD8+ T cells than in CD4+.

The rearrangement uses TRBV27 and TRBJ2-6; TRBD1 might be the D (5 bases). Sample: CD4+ or CD8+ T cells sorted from blood, taken in a trial of the OX40 agonist ivuxolimab. The receptor's source is an adult with an advanced solid tumor such as melanoma, head and neck, liver or kidney cancer. DNA of the CDR3: TGTGCCAGCAGTCTCCTGGACAAGGATCCCGGGGCCAACGTCCTGACTTTC. Protein: CASSLLDKDPGANVLTF. The full variable domain, rest sourced from reference TRBV27 and TRBJ2-6, is EAQVTQNPRYLITVTGKKLTVTCSQNMNHEYMSWYRQDPGLGLRQIYYSMNVEVTDKGDVPEGYKVSRKEKRNFPLILESPSPNQTSLYFCASSLLDKDPGANVLTFGAGSRLTVL.